These 32 T cell receptor beta chains were sequenced from one sample in a study of early T cells in non-severe SARS-CoV-2 infection. MiXCR, applied by TCRdb to the 5' RACE reads, yields one record per CDR3 protein. The sample includes tens of thousands of distinct CDR3 sequences, 5.5% to 7.5% of them seen just once. The sequencing input was whole blood. These TCRs come from an adult who was a healthcare worker with PCR-confirmed SARS-CoV-2 infection or an uninfected control (not recorded which).

This clonotype was observed at least ten times. The V call is TRBV7-2, the J call TRBJ2-4, with D uncertain. With 1 base removed from V and 3 bases from J, the gap between germline ends came to 1 base. CDR1 and CDR2 from the germline V gene are SGHTA and FQGNSA. This CDR3 has 12 amino acids. CDR3 in DNA: TGTGCCAGCAGCTTAGACAAAAACATTCAGTACTTC. It is translated as CASSLDKNIQYF.

This clonotype has more than one count but fewer than ten. This chain's CDR3 is CASSEIRAGNEQFF. The CDR3 coding sequence is TGTGCCAGCAGTGAAATCAGGGCGGGGAATGAGCAGTTCTTC. This chain joins TRBV2 and TRBJ2-1, with TRBD2 as a possible D gene (6 bases). Trimming stripped 2 bases from V and 7 bases from J, with 12 bases between. The CDR3 length is 14 residues. Per the germline V gene, CDR1 is SNHLY and CDR2 is FYNNEI.

This clonotype was seen repeatedly, ten times or more. This sequence joins TRBV5-1 and TRBJ1-1; maybe TRBD1 (6 bases). The ends were cut back, 3 bases at V and 4 bases at J, with 13 bases in the middle. From germline, CDR1 is SGHRS and CDR2 YFSETQ. The CDR3 has 14 amino acids. CDR3 bases: TGCGCCAGCAGCTCGCCGGGACAACCCACTGAAGCTTTCTTT. This codes for CASSSPGQPTEAFF.

The chain recombines TRBV2 with TRBJ2-2, with D tentatively TRBD1 (6 bases). This CDR3 is built from 15 residues. With 6 bases removed from V and 2 bases from J, the gap between germline ends came to 13 bases. Germline V CDR1 and CDR2: SNHLY, FYNNEI. Here the CDR3 DNA reads TGTGCCAGCAGCGCCTGGGGACACAACACCGGGGAGCTGTTTTTT. This gives the protein CASSAWGHNTGELFF.

This clonotype has a count of ten or more. The CDR3 region has the DNA TGTGCCACCAGTGTGGGACAGGGACGGGGCTACACCTTC. Translated: CATSVGQGRGYTF. V gene TRBV24-1 combines with J gene TRBJ1-2; TRBD1 agrees at 9 bases. Germline CDR1 and CDR2: KGHDR and SFDVKD. Losses at the gene ends were 5 bases for V and 8 bases for J; bases not matched to a gene: 5. This CDR3 has 13 amino acids.

This clonotype showed up many times. The DNA for the CDR3 is TGTGCCATCAGCAAGCGGGGGCTACGAGAGAGTGATGAAGCTTTCTTT. It specifies CAISKRGLRESDEAFF. The chain employs TRBV10-3 and TRBJ1-1; D is possibly TRBD1 (6 bases). This CDR3 has 16 amino acids. CDR1 and CDR2 from the germline V gene are ENHRY and SYGVKD. V lost 6 bases and J 7 bases, leaving 24 bases between the germline ends.

There are many counts of this clonotype. V gene TRBV10-3 combines with J gene TRBJ2-3; TRBD2 is a possible D gene (6 bases). Deletions cut 4 bases from V and 1 base from J, with 12 bases between. The CDR3 sequence is 15 residues long. CDR1 ENHRY and CDR2 SYGVKD come from the germline V gene. CDR3 DNA sequence: TGTGCCATCAGTGGAAGCGGGTTGCGCACAGATACGCAGTATTTT. Translated, it gives CAISGSGLRTDTQYF.

This sequence joins TRBV11-2 and TRBJ2-7, with TRBD2 matching over 8 bases. Germline values: CDR1 SGHAT, CDR2 FQNNGV. The CDR3 spans 14 residues. V lost 1 base and J lost 6; bases outside the gene matches: 5. In nucleotides, the CDR3 is TGTGCCAGCAGCTTAGTTAGCGGGGTGAGCGAGCAGTACTTC. This translates into CASSLVSGVSEQYF.

This clonotype was counted at least ten times. J is TRBJ2-7 and V is TRBV10-3, with TRBD2 identical over 13 bases. J gave up 2 bases and V 10 bases, and 5 bases lay outside the gene matches. The germline CDR1 and CDR2 sequences are ENHRY and SYGVKD. The CDR3 is 14 amino acids. As DNA, the CDR3 is TGTGCCACCCGGACTAGCGGGGGCCCCTACGAGCAGTACTTC. It specifies CATRTSGGPYEQYF.

In this sample, this clonotype turned up many times. CDR3 coding DNA: TGCGCCAGCAGCCAAGACGCGACTAGCGGGGGATACGAGCAGTACTTC. This encodes CASSQDATSGGYEQYF. V gene TRBV4-3 combines with J gene TRBJ2-7, with 12 bases identical to TRBD2. This CDR3 comprises 16 residues. From germline, CDR1 is LGHNA and CDR2 YSLEER. Trimming took 0 bases from V and 4 from J; bases not matched to a gene: 4.

This clonotype was picked up many times. The chain is built from TRBV5-1 and TRBJ2-1; 11 bases are a match to TRBD1. This CDR3 has 15 amino acids. V gave up 3 bases and J gave up 7 bases; unmatched junction bases: 6. CDR1 is SGHRS, CDR2 YFSETQ, per germline. The CDR3, as DNA: TGCGCCAGCAGCTCCGGGACAGGGGGAAGGAATGAGCAGTTCTTC. Amino acids: CASSSGTGGRNEQFF. Full variable domain (rest looked up from reference TRBV5-1 and TRBJ2-1): KAGVTQTPRYLIKTRGQQVTLSCSPISGHRSVSWYQQTPGQGLQFLFEYFSETQRNKGNFPGRFSGRQFSNSRSEMNVSTLELGDSALYLCASSSGTGGRNEQFFGPGTRLTVL.

This clonotype appeared many times. This chain links TRBV18 with TRBJ1-1, with D perhaps TRBD1 (6 bases). This CDR3 region has 13 residues. Trimming cost V 6 bases and J 1 base, with 9 bases left between them. Germline lookup yields CDR1 KGHSH and CDR2 LQKENI. The CDR3 protein is CASSDSQNTEAFF. CDR3 in DNA: TGTGCCAGCTCGGACAGCCAGAACACTGAAGCTTTCTTT.

V is TRBV6-1 and J is TRBJ2-7; D unresolved. The CDR3 loop spans 15 amino acids. Trimming shortened V by 3 bases and J by 0 bases, and 12 bases separated the two germline ends. CDR1 MNHNS and CDR2 SASEGT come from the germline V gene. CDR3 loop: CASSELWHTSYEQYF. For the CDR3, the DNA is TGTGCCAGCAGTGAGCTTTGGCATACCTCCTACGAGCAGTACTTC.

This rearrangement joins TRBV7-2 to TRBJ2-3; TRBD2 matches at 15 bases. Germline V gives CDR1 SGHTA, CDR2 FQGNSA. CDR3 length equals 18 residues. Trimming took 3 bases from V and 0 from J; bases not matched to a gene: 4. The CDR3 loop reads CASSLGGTSGGSTDTQYF. CDR3 nucleotide sequence: TGTGCCAGCAGCTTGGGAGGGACTAGCGGGGGGAGCACAGATACGCAGTATTTT.

This clonotype came up many times. V usage is TRBV4-2 and J usage is TRBJ2-7; 7 bases match TRBD1. Germline CDR1 is LGHNA and CDR2 is YNFKEQ. Trimming removed 4 bases from V and 0 bases from J; junction bases left unmatched: 6. The CDR3 extends over 15 amino acids. CDR3 amino acids: CASSPTGTLSYEQYF. DNA of the CDR3: TGTGCCAGCAGCCCGACAGGGACCCTCTCCTACGAGCAGTACTTC.

This clonotype was recorded many times. The chain combines TRBV20-1 with TRBJ2-7; 9 bases line up with TRBD2. CDR1 and CDR2 (germline): DFQATT, SNEGSKA (reference sequence). With V trimmed by 5 bases and J by 1 base, 6 bases remained unmatched. The CDR3 is 14 residues long. The CDR3 loop is CSAPQTSGSYEQYF. The CDR3 nucleotides read TGCAGTGCTCCTCAGACTAGCGGATCCTACGAGCAGTACTTC.

This clonotype occurred many times. J is TRBJ2-5 and V is TRBV7-2; 11 nucleotides line up with TRBD2. V gave up 2 bases and J gave up 6 bases; unmatched junction bases: 8. From germline, CDR1 is SGHTA and CDR2 FQGNSA. The CDR3 length is 16 residues. The DNA for the CDR3 is TGTGCCAGCAGCTTAAGTACTAGCGGGGGTGGAAAGACCCAGTACTTC. Translating gives CASSLSTSGGGKTQYF.

This clonotype was seen repeatedly, ten times or more. The V call is TRBV12-3 or TRBV12-4, the J call TRBJ1-1; 7 bases are a match to TRBD1. This CDR3 region has 14 residues. Trimming removed 5 bases from V and 1 base from J; junction bases left unmatched: 4. The CDR3 region has the DNA TGTGCCAGCAGTCGACAGGGCCGGAACACTGAAGCTTTCTTT. Amino acid sequence: CASSRQGRNTEAFF.

This clonotype occurred a few times. The chain couples TRBV6-5 to TRBJ1-1; a possible D gene is TRBD1 (6 bases). Germline V lookup: CDR1 MNHEY, CDR2 SVGAGI. This CDR3 comprises 12 residues. V gave up 4 bases and J gave up 10 bases, with 13 bases separating them. DNA for the CDR3: TGTGCCAGCAGTTCTACAGGGTGGGGAGCTTTCTTT. Its protein product is CASSSTGWGAFF.

The sample holds a few counts of this clonotype. The chain is built from TRBV12-3 or TRBV12-4 and TRBJ1-5; 7 bases line up with TRBD1. Losses at the gene ends were 6 bases for V and 3 bases for J; bases not matched to a gene: 5. The CDR3 spans 14 residues. As DNA, the CDR3 is TGTGCCAGCAGCTTGGACAGGTTCAATCAGCCCCAGCATTTT. As protein: CASSLDRFNQPQHF.

This clonotype was counted many times. CDR3 nucleotides: TGTGCCAGCAGCGGACAGACTGCCGGGGAGCTGTTTTTT. It is translated as CASSGQTAGELFF. The V gene is TRBV6-1, the J gene TRBJ2-2; D is perhaps TRBD1 (6 bases). V gave up 6 bases and J gave up 6 bases, with 11 bases separating them. Germline loops: CDR1 MNHNS, CDR2 SASEGT. The CDR3 covers 13 residues.

By frequency in the sample, this clonotype is medium-sized. The V and J genes are TRBV20-1 and TRBJ1-4; D remains unclear. The germline gives CDR1 DFQATT, CDR2 SNEGSKA (reference sequence). V shed 0 bases and J shed 1 base, with 9 bases lying between them. The length of the CDR3 is 15 residues. CDR3 nucleotide sequence: TGCAGTGCTAGAGAACCTTATGAAACTAATGAAAAACTGTTTTTT. The encoded protein is CSAREPYETNEKLFF.

This clonotype was picked up many times. The chain has TRBV2 and TRBJ1-3; perhaps TRBD1 as D (5 bases). Trimming left V 3 bases short and J 0 bases short, with 9 bases between. The CDR3 contains 15 residues. Germline CDR1 reads SNHLY; CDR2 reads FYNNEI. Written as DNA, the CDR3 is TGTGCCAGCAGTGACCGGACACGCTCTGGAAACACCATATATTTT. Translation gives CASSDRTRSGNTIYF.

About this clonotype: A much larger clone lies a single base off, so this may be a read error. No conserved phenylalanine or tryptophan is present at the end of the CDR3, so a read error is the likely explanation. This rearrangement joins TRBV20-1 to TRBJ2-5; D not certain. This CDR3 comprises 12 residues. CDR1 and CDR2 (germline): DFQATT, SNEGSKA (reference sequence). The V end lost 3 bases, the J end lost 1 base, and 6 bases lay between the germline ends. CDR3 in amino acids: CSASVSQETQYS. The CDR3 DNA reads as TGCAGTGCTAGCGTCAGCCAAGAGACCCAGTACTCC.

This clonotype was seen ten or more times. The CDR3 loop reads CASSQDWNRINYGYTF. The CDR3, as DNA: TGTGCCAGCAGCCAAGATTGGAACAGAATTAACTATGGCTACACCTTC. The chain couples TRBV3-1 to TRBJ1-2; D call uncertain. CDR1 and CDR2 (germline): LGHDT, YNNKEL (reference sequence). The CDR3 contains 16 residues. Deletions cut 0 bases from V and 1 base from J, with 12 bases between.

This clonotype appeared a few times. V is TRBV7-2 and J is TRBJ2-7; no clear D gene. Germline V CDR1 and CDR2: SGHTA, FQGNSA. CDR3 length: 14 residues. Trimming took off 5 bases at V and 1 base at J, with 12 bases between the two ends. CDR3 bases: TGTGCCAGCAGCCCAGGTCGGAGATCCTACGAGCAGTACTTC. Its translation is CASSPGRRSYEQYF.

The table lists this clonotype with a few counts. The rearrangement links TRBV20-1 to TRBJ2-7; the match to TRBD1 covers 7 bases. CDR1 is DFQATT and CDR2 is SNEGSKA in the germline V gene (reference sequence). This CDR3 is 11 amino acids long. CDR3 DNA: TGCAGACCTGACAGGGAACACGAGCAGTACTTC. Translating gives CRPDREHEQYF.

This clonotype was observed a few times. The J gene is TRBJ2-7, the V gene TRBV7-8, with D uncertain. The CDR3 runs to 15 residues. The V and J ends lost 2 bases and 2 bases respectively, with 13 bases between them. In germline, CDR1 is SGHVS, CDR2 FQNEAQ. CDR3 region: CASSLFRSSPYEQYF. The DNA for the CDR3 is TGTGCCAGCAGCTTATTTCGGTCCAGCCCCTACGAGCAGTACTTC. Full variable domain (rest looked up from reference TRBV7-8 and TRBJ2-7): GAGVSQSPRYKVAKRGQDVALRCDPISGHVSLFWYQQALGQGPEFLTYFQNEAQLDKSGLPSDRFFAERPEGSVSTLKIQRTQQEDSAVYLCASSLFRSSPYEQYFGPGTRLTVT.

In its sample, this clonotype was seen many times. The chain joins TRBV6-4 to TRBJ1-6, with TRBD1 as a possible D gene (5 bases). Per the germline V gene, CDR1 is MRHNA and CDR2 is SNTAGT. The V and J ends lost 6 bases and 7 bases respectively, with 13 bases between them. This CDR3 has 14 amino acids. This CDR3 is CASSPRGGNSPLHF. CDR3 nucleotides: TGTGCCAGCAGCCCACGGGGGGGGAATTCACCCCTCCACTTT.

This clonotype turned up a few times. This rearrangement joins TRBV11-3 to TRBJ2-5, with D unclear. Germline CDR1 is SGHNT and CDR2 is YENEEA. This CDR3 region has 14 residues. Deletions cut 3 bases from V and 2 bases from J, with 10 bases between. CDR3 DNA sequence: TGTGCCAGCAGCTTGGAACACTCTCAAGAGACCCAGTACTTC. Translation: CASSLEHSQETQYF.

This clonotype was counted at least ten times. This chain uses TRBV25-1 with TRBJ1-6; a possible D gene is TRBD1 (5 bases). The length of the CDR3 is 14 residues. CDR1 is MGHDK and CDR2 is SYGVNS in the germline V gene. With 2 bases removed from V and 10 bases from J, the gap between germline ends came to 12 bases. The CDR3, as DNA: TGTGCCAGCAGTGAAAGGGGTTGGGAATCACCCCTCCACTTT. It is translated as CASSERGWESPLHF.

This clonotype was found a few times. The genes are TRBV28 and TRBJ1-5; unclear D gene. Trimming cost V 3 bases and J 3 bases, with 0 bases left between them. CDR3 length: 11 residues. Germline lookup yields CDR1 MDHEN and CDR2 SYDVKM. The CDR3 here is CASSFNQPQHF. CDR3 sequence (DNA): TGTGCCAGCAGTTTCAATCAGCCCCAGCATTTT.